The entry that follows covers one T cell receptor (beta chain) sequence. This entry belongs to a study of blood T cell repertoires in COVID-19. Study at large: COVID-19 samples collected from the United States, Italy and Spain covered acute and convalescent phases.

The CDR3 totals 15 residues. The ends were cut back, 2 bases at V and 2 bases at J, with 11 bases in the middle. CDR1 is SGHAT, CDR2 FQNNGV, per germline. This table comes from immunoSEQ multiplex PCR, and its TCRdb copy is limited to in-frame clones, with some not included. The data hold 200,000 to 250,000 clones, with around 83% observed a single time. This receptor was identified in a woman between 45 and 60 years old with acute or convalescent COVID-19. The V and J genes are TRBV11-2 and TRBJ2-3; perhaps TRBD1 as D (5 bases). Sequencing was carried out using peripheral blood. The CDR3 DNA follows: TGTGCCAGCAGCTTAAGGGGCGTGCCCACAGATACGCAGTATTTT. Translation: CASSLRGVPTDTQYF.